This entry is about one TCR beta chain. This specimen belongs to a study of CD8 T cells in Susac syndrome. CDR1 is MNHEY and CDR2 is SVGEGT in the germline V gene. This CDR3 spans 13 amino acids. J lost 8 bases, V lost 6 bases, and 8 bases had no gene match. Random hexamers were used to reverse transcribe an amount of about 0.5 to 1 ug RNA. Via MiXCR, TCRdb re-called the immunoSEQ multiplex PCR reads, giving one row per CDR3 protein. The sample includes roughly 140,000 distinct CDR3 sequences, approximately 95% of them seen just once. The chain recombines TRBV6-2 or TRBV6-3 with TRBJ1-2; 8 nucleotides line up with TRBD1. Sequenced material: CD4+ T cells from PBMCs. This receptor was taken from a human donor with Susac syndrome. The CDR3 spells CASSGTGQGGYTF. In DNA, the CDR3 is TGTGCCAGCAGCGGGACAGGTCAAGGCGGCTACACCTTC.